This entry features one T cell receptor (beta chain) sequence. This entry comes from a study of blood T cell repertoires in COVID-19. The J segment lost 5 bases and the V segment lost 4 bases, leaving 2 bases of the junction unmatched. CDR1 MDHEN and CDR2 SYDVKM come from the germline V gene. The CDR3 totals 13 residues. Generated by immunoSEQ multiplex PCR, the TCRdb table keeps only in-frame clones and is missing some. The sample lists 250,000 to 400,000 clones, roughly 89% occurring once. Sequenced: PBMCs or T cells enriched from blood (not recorded which). The rearrangement uses TRBV28 and TRBJ1-5, with 7 bases that match TRBD1. This sequence was found in a man in his 60s who had recovered from COVID-19. CDR3 sequence: CASSSGGYQPQHF. CDR3 DNA sequence: TGTGCCAGCAGTTCAGGGGGTTATCAGCCCCAGCATTTT.